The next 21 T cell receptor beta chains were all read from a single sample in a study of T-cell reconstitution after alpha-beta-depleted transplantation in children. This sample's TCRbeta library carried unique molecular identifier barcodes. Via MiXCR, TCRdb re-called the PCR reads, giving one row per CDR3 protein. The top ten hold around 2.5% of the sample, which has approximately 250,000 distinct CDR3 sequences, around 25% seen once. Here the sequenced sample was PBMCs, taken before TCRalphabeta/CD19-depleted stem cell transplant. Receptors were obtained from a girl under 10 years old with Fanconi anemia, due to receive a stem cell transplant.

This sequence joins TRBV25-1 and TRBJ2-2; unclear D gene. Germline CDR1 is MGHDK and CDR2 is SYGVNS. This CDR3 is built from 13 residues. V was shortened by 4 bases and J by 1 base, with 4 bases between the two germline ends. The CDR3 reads CASSAVNTGELFF. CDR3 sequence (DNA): TGTGCCAGCAGTGCGGTGAACACCGGGGAGCTGTTTTTT. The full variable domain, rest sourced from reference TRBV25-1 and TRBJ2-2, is EADIYQTPRYLVIGTGKKITLECSQTMGHDKMYWYQQDPGMELHLIHYSYGVNSTEKGDLSSESTVSRIRTEHFPLTLESARPSHTSQYLCASSAVNTGELFFGEGSRLTVL.

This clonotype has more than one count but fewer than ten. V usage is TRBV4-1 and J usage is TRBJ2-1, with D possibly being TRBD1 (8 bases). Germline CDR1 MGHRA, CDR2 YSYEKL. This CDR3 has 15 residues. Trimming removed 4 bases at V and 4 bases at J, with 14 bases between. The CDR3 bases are TGCGCCAGCAGCCCCGGACAGGGAGGGTACAATGAGCAGTTCTTC. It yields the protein CASSPGQGGYNEQFF.

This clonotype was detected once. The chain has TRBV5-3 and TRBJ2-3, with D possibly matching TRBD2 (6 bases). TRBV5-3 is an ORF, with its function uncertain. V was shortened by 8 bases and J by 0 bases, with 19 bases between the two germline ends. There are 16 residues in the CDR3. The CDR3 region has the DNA TGTGCCAGCAGCGAGATACTAGCTTCTAGCACAGATACGCAGTATTTT. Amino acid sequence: CASSEILASSTDTQYF.

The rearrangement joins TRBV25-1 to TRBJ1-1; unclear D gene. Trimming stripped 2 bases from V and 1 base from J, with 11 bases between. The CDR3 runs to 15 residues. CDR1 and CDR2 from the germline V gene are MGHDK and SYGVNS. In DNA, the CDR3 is TGTGCCAGCAGTGAAGAGTTCGAGGGGAACACTGAAGCTTTCTTT. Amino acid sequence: CASSEEFEGNTEAFF. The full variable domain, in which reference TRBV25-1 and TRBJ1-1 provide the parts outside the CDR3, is EADIYQTPRYLVIGTGKKITLECSQTMGHDKMYWYQQDPGMELHLIHYSYGVNSTEKGDLSSESTVSRIRTEHFPLTLESARPSHTSQYLCASSEEFEGNTEAFFGQGTRLTVV.

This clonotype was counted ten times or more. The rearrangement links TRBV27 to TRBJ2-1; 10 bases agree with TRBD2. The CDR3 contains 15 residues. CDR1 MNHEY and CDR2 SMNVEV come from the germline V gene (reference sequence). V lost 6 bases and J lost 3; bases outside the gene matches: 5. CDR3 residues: CASRPGTSVYNEQFF. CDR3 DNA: TGTGCCAGCAGACCCGGGACTAGCGTCTACAATGAGCAGTTCTTC.

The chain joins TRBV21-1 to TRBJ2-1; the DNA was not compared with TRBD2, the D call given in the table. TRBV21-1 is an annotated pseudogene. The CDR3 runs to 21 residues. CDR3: CASSSKVGGRLNASSYNEQFF. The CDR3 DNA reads TGTGCCAGCAGCTCAAAGGTCGGGGGGAGGCTAAACGCGAGCTCCTACAATGAGCAGTTCTTC.

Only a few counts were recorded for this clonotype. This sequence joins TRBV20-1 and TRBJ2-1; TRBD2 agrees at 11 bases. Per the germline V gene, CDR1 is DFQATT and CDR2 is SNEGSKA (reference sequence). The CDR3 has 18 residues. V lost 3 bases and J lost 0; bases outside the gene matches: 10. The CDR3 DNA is TGCAGTGCTAGGTCTATACTAGCGGGAGAATACTCCTACAATGAGCAGTTCTTC. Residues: CSARSILAGEYSYNEQFF.

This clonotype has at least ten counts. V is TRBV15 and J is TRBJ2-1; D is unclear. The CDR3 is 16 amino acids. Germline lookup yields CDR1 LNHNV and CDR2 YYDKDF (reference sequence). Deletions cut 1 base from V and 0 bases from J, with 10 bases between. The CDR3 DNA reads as TGTGCCACCAGCAGAGTAGGAGTGAGCTCCTACAATGAGCAGTTCTTC. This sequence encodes CATSRVGVSSYNEQFF. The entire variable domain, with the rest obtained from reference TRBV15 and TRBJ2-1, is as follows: DAMVIQNPRYQVTQFGKPVTLSCSQTLNHNVMYWYQQKSSQAPKLLFHYYDKDFNNEADTPDNFQSRRPNTSFCFLDIRSPGLGDTAMYLCATSRVGVSSYNEQFFGPGTRLTVL.

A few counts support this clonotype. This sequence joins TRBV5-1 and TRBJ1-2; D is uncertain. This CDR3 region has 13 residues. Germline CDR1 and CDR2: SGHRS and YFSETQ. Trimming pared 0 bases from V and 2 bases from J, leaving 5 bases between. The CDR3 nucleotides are TGCGCCAGCAGCTTGGATGGAAACTATGGCTACACCTTC. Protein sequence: CASSLDGNYGYTF.

The CDR3 coding sequence is TGCAGCGCCGGTTCCTTGCAGGTCGGGAACACCGGGGAGCTGTTTTTT. Encoded protein: CSAGSLQVGNTGELFF. V is TRBV29-1 and J is TRBJ2-2; D remains ambiguous. The CDR3 has 16 residues. CDR1 and CDR2 from the germline V gene are SQVTM and ANQGSEA. V was shortened by 7 bases and J by 1 base, with 19 bases between the two germline ends.

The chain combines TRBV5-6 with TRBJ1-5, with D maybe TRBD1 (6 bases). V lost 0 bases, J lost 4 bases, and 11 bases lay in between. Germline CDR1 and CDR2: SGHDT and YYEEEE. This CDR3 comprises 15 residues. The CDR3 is CASSLAGTSNQPQHF. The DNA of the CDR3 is TGTGCCAGCAGCTTGGCCGGGACAAGTAATCAGCCCCAGCATTTT.

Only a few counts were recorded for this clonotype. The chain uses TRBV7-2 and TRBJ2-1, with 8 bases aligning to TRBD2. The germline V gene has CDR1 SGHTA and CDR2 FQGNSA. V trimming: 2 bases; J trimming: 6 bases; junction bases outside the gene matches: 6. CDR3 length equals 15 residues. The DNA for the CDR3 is TGTGCCAGCAGCTTAAATAGCGGGGCACCCAATGAGCAGTTCTTC. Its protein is CASSLNSGAPNEQFF.

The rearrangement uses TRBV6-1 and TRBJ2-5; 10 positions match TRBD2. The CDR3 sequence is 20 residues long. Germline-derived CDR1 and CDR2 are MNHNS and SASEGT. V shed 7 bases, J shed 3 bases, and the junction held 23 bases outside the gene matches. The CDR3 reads CASIVDRDHQAGGKKETQYF. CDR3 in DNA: TGTGCCAGCATTGTGGACAGGGACCATCAAGCGGGAGGGAAAAAAGAGACCCAGTACTTC.

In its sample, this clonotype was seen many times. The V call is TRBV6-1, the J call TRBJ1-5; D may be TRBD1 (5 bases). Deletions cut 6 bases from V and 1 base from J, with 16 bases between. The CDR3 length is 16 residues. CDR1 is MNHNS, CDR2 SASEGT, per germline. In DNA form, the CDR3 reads TGTGCCAGCAGCCCCAGCGGGGGGAACAGCAATCAGCCCCAGCATTTT. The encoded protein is CASSPSGGNSNQPQHF.

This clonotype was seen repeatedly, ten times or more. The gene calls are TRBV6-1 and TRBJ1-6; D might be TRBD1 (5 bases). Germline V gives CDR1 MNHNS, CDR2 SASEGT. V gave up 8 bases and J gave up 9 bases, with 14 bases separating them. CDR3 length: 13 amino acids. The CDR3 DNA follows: TGTGCCAGCTTGACTGGGGCTGGTTCACCCCTCCACTTT. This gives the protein CASLTGAGSPLHF.

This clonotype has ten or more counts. The CDR3 spells CSARASGGVDTQYF. Written as DNA, the CDR3 is TGCAGTGCTAGAGCTAGCGGGGGGGTAGATACGCAGTATTTT. V usage is TRBV20-1 and J usage is TRBJ2-3; 12 bases are shared with TRBD2. CDR3 length: 14 residues. Trimming took 1 base from V and 5 from J; bases not matched to a gene: 1. Per germline, CDR1 DFQATT and CDR2 SNEGSKA (reference sequence).

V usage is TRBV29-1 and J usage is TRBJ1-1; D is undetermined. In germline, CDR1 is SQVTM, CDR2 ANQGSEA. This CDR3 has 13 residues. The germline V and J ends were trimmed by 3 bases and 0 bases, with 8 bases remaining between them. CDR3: CSVDQTLNTEAFF. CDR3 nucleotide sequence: TGCAGCGTTGATCAAACTTTGAACACTGAAGCTTTCTTT. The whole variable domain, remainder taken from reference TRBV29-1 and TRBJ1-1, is SAVISQKPSRDICQRGTSLTIQCQVDSQVTMMFWYRQQPGQSLTLIATANQGSEATYESGFVIDKFPISRPNLTFSTLTVSNMSPEDSSIYLCSVDQTLNTEAFFGQGTRLTVV.

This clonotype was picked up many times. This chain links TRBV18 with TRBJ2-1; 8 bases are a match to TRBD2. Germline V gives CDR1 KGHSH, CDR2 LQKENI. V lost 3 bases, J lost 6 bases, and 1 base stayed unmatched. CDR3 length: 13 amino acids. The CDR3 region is CASSPGLGNEQFF. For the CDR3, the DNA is TGTGCCAGCTCACCGGGACTAGGCAATGAGCAGTTCTTC.

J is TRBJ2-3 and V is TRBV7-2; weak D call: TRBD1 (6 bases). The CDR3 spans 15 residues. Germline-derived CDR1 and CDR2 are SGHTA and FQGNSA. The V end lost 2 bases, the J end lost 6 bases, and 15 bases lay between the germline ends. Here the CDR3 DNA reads TGTGCCAGCAGCTTATACATCGGGGACAACGATACGCAGTATTTT. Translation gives CASSLYIGDNDTQYF.

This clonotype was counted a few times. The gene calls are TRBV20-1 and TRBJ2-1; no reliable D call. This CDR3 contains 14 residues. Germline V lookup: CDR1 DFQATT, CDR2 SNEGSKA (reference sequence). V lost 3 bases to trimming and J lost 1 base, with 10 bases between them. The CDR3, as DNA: TGCAGTGCTAGTCTGCCGGAGTCCTACAATGAGCAGTTCTTC. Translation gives CSASLPESYNEQFF.

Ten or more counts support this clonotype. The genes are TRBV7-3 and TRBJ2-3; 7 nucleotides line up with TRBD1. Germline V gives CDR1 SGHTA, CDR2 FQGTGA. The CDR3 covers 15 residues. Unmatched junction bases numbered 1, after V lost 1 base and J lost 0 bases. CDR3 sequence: CASSLIQGSTDTQYF. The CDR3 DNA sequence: TGTGCCAGCAGCTTAATACAGGGGAGCACAGATACGCAGTATTTT.